A single sample gave rise to the 26 T cell receptor beta chains below, sequenced in a study of cytotoxic CD8 clonotypes in ibrutinib-treated CLL. Sequencing used immunoSEQ multiplex PCR; TCRdb keeps in-frame clones, though not all of them. The repertoire holds about 130,000 clones, with approximately 85% as singletons. The sequenced sample was PBMCs, obtained after 24 months of ibrutinib treatment. These receptors were collected from a human donor with chronic lymphocytic leukemia.

The chain couples TRBV15 to TRBJ1-5, with D unresolved. Germline V gene data show CDR1 as LNHNV and CDR2 as YYDKDF (reference sequence). V lost 0 bases, J lost 0 bases, and 6 bases lay in between. This CDR3 contains 15 residues. This CDR3 reads CATSRDRSSNQPQHF. Written as DNA, the CDR3 is TGTGCCACCAGCAGAGATCGGAGTAGCAATCAGCCCCAGCATTTT.

The rearrangement uses TRBV11-2 and TRBJ2-5, with TRBD2 matching over 9 bases. CDR3 length equals 15 residues. V lost 3 bases to trimming and J lost 5 bases; unmatched junction nucleotides: 7. The germline V gene has CDR1 SGHAT and CDR2 FQNNGV. The CDR3 spells CASSLTSGLIETQYF. The CDR3 bases are TGTGCCAGCAGCTTGACTAGCGGCCTGATTGAGACCCAGTACTTC.

The J gene is TRBJ2-7, the V gene TRBV7-2; D unresolved. Germline loops: CDR1 SGHTA, CDR2 FQGNSA. The CDR3 covers 12 residues. V lost 5 bases and J 7 bases, leaving 12 bases between the germline ends. In DNA, the CDR3 is TGTGCCAGCAGCCTAGAAGGCCGAGAGCAGTACTTC. It encodes CASSLEGREQYF.

V gene TRBV6-6 combines with J gene TRBJ2-7; D possibly uses TRBD1 or TRBD2 (5 bases each). Germline V CDR1 and CDR2: MNHNY, SVGAGI (reference sequence). The CDR3 runs 15 residues. Deletions cut 7 bases from V and 5 bases from J, with 21 bases between. The DNA for the CDR3 is TGTGCCAGCACCAAATCGGGAAGGGGTGGGCACGAGCAGTACTTC. It encodes CASTKSGRGGHEQYF.

V gene TRBV27 combines with J gene TRBJ2-2; 9 positions agree with TRBD2. Germline V CDR1 and CDR2: MNHEY, SMNVEV (reference sequence). After removal of 7 bases from V and 4 bases from J, the junction contained 7 bases not matched to a gene. The CDR3 length is 15 residues. Here the CDR3 reads CASKQVAGVTGELFF. The CDR3 nucleotides are TGTGCCAGCAAACAGGTAGCGGGGGTCACCGGGGAGCTGTTTTTT.

The chain couples TRBV18 to TRBJ1-1, with D possibly being TRBD1 (5 bases). This CDR3 contains 14 residues. V was shortened by 2 bases and J by 4 bases, with 11 bases between the two germline ends. CDR1 and CDR2 from the germline V gene are KGHSH and LQKENI. CDR3 coding DNA: TGTGCCAGCTCACCAGAGGGGTTGGGCACTGAAGCTTTCTTT. This encodes CASSPEGLGTEAFF.

This rearrangement joins TRBV10-3 to TRBJ2-5, with 11 bases aligning to TRBD1. CDR1 and CDR2 (germline): ENHRY, SYGVKD. V trimming: 10 bases; J trimming: 0 bases; junction bases outside the gene matches: 10. There are 16 residues in the CDR3. The CDR3 coding sequence is TGTGCCACCAAAAAGGGGGACAGGGGGTACCAAGAGACCCAGTACTTC. Translating gives CATKKGDRGYQETQYF.

The chain couples TRBV18 to TRBJ2-7, with TRBD1 matching over 9 bases. The CDR3 consists of 14 residues. V lost 4 bases and J lost 1; bases outside the gene matches: 2. Germline V gene lookup returns CDR1 KGHSH and CDR2 LQKENI. The CDR3 DNA is TGTGCCAGCTCACGGGGACAGGGATCCTACGAGCAGTACTTC. Translation gives CASSRGQGSYEQYF. The full variable domain, rest sourced from reference TRBV18 and TRBJ2-7, is NAGVMQNPRHLVRRRGQEARLRCSPMKGHSHVYWYRQLPEEGLKFMVYLQKENIIDESGMPKERFSAEFPKEGPSILRIQQVVRGDSAAYFCASSRGQGSYEQYFGPGTRLTVT.

The chain links TRBV27 to TRBJ2-7; no clear D. The CDR3 covers 13 residues. CDR1 is MNHEY and CDR2 is SMNVEV in the germline V gene (reference sequence). Trimming left V 4 bases short and J 0 bases short, with 7 bases between. The CDR3 region has the DNA TGTGCCAGCAGTTCCTTAAACTCCTACGAGCAGTACTTC. This gives the protein CASSSLNSYEQYF.

This sequence joins TRBV2 and TRBJ1-5, with 8 bases aligning to TRBD1. CDR3 length: 15 residues. Germline V lookup: CDR1 SNHLY, CDR2 FYNNEI. V shed 7 bases, J shed 0 bases, and the junction held 5 bases outside the gene matches. In DNA form, the CDR3 reads TGTGCCAGCAAGCCAGGGGGCTTTAGCAATCAGCCCCAGCATTTT. It translates to CASKPGGFSNQPQHF. Filled out from reference TRBV2 and TRBJ1-5, the complete variable domain reads EPEVTQTPSHQVTQMGQEVILRCVPISNHLYFYWYRQILGQKVEFLVSFYNNEISEKSEIFDDQFSVERPDGSNFTLKIRSTKLEDSAMYFCASKPGGFSNQPQHFGDGTRLSIL.

A few counts support this clone. The CDR3 spells CASSPGTGDPGYTF. CDR3 coding DNA: TGTGCCAGCAGCCCCGGGACAGGGGACCCCGGCTACACCTTC. The chain links TRBV6-1 to TRBJ1-2, with 10 nucleotides matching TRBD1. V lost 6 bases to trimming and J lost 8 bases; unmatched junction nucleotides: 9. The germline gives CDR1 MNHNS, CDR2 SASEGT. The CDR3 sequence is 14 residues long.

Only a few counts were recorded for this clone. V gene TRBV7-9 combines with J gene TRBJ2-2; 9 bases line up with TRBD1. This CDR3 contains 16 residues. The V and J ends lost 5 bases and 4 bases, in that order; junction bases with no gene match: 8. Per germline, CDR1 SEHNR and CDR2 FQNEAQ (reference sequence). The DNA of the CDR3 is TGTGCCAGCAGCCCCCAGACAGGGGGGAGCACCGGGGAGCTGTTTTTT. Translating gives CASSPQTGGSTGELFF.

The V gene is TRBV7-8, the J gene TRBJ1-5; TRBD1 might be the D (5 bases). Looked up from germline, CDR1 is SGHVS and CDR2 is FQNEAQ. This CDR3 region has 15 residues. V gave up 2 bases and J gave up 0 bases, with 8 bases separating them. The CDR3 region is CASSLRDGSNQPQHF. The CDR3 DNA reads TGTGCCAGCAGCTTAAGGGACGGTAGCAATCAGCCCCAGCATTTT.

The V gene is TRBV7-7, the J gene TRBJ2-5; tentatively, D is TRBD2 (6 bases). Germline CDR1 SSHAT, CDR2 FNYEAQ (reference sequence). This CDR3 comprises 12 residues. Trimming removed 4 bases from V and 5 bases from J, with 8 bases in between. The CDR3 spells CASSSGRETQYF. CDR3 sequence (DNA): TGTGCCAGCAGCTCGGGGAGGGAGACCCAGTACTTC.

The CDR3 sequence: CASSFAGLAGIETQYF. Here the CDR3 DNA reads TGTGCCAGCAGCTTCGCGGGACTAGCGGGAATAGAGACCCAGTACTTC. The chain uses TRBV5-4 and TRBJ2-5; 13 bases match TRBD2. Germline trimming cut 2 bases from V and 4 bases from J; bases unmatched to any gene: 5. The germline CDR1 and CDR2 sequences are SGHNT and YYREEE (reference sequence). The CDR3 has 16 residues.

This clone was detected only a few times. This sample includes further DNA sequences coding for the same CDR3. This chain joins TRBV28 and TRBJ1-1; D remains ambiguous. Trimming stripped 6 bases from V and 1 base from J, with 3 bases between. Germline assignment: CDR1 MDHEN and CDR2 SYDVKM. The CDR3 totals 11 residues. The CDR3 bases are TGTGCCAGCAGCCCGAACACTGAAGCTTTCTTT. Protein sequence: CASSPNTEAFF. The full variable domain, in which reference TRBV28 and TRBJ1-1 provide the parts outside the CDR3, is DVKVTQSSRYLVKRTGEKVFLECVQDMDHENMFWYRQDPGLGLRLIYFSYDVKMKEKGDIPEGYSVSREKKERFSLILESASTNQTSMYLCASSPNTEAFFGQGTRLTVV.

The CDR3 loop reads CASSLAFTNLAKNIQYF. The CDR3, as DNA: TGTGCCAGCAGCTTAGCGTTTACCAATCTAGCCAAAAACATTCAGTACTTC. The genes are TRBV7-9 and TRBJ2-4; no clear D. CDR3 length equals 17 residues. CDR1 and CDR2 (germline): SEHNR, FQNEAQ (reference sequence). V dropped 0 bases and J dropped 0 bases, with 12 bases sitting between them.

The chain carries TRBV15 and TRBJ1-3; D possibly corresponds to TRBD1 (5 bases). The CDR3 is 18 residues long. From germline, CDR1 is LNHNV and CDR2 YYDKDF (reference sequence). Trimming took 0 bases from V and 4 from J, leaving 19 bases between them. CDR3 in DNA: TGTGCCACCAGCAGAGACCTTAGGGACGCTCGGAGAGGAAACACCATATATTTT. It codes for CATSRDLRDARRGNTIYF.

The chain has TRBV19 and TRBJ2-3, with 11 bases aligning to TRBD2. V was pared by 4 bases and J by 1 base, with 4 bases of the junction left unmatched. The CDR3 has 16 amino acids. Germline CDR1 reads LNHDA; CDR2 reads SQIVND (reference sequence). CDR3 loop: CASSKTSGSGTDTQYF. The CDR3 region has the DNA TGTGCCAGTAGTAAAACTAGCGGGAGTGGCACAGATACGCAGTATTTT.

Concerning this clone itself: This specimen includes other DNA sequences encoding the same CDR3. The genes are TRBV6-5 and TRBJ2-7; 8 bases line up with TRBD1. This CDR3 has 15 amino acids. Losses at the gene ends were 2 bases for V and 3 bases for J; bases not matched to a gene: 6. Germline CDR1 MNHEY, CDR2 SVGAGI. The CDR3, as DNA: TGTGCCAGCAGTTACAAAGACAGGGGTGGCTACGAGCAGTACTTC. Amino acids: CASSYKDRGGYEQYF.

This clone was counted only a few times. The rearrangement uses TRBV20-1 and TRBJ1-1; 7 bases line up with TRBD1. V gave up 4 bases and J gave up 8 bases; unmatched junction bases: 4. The CDR3 spans 11 residues. Germline V gene data show CDR1 as DFQATT and CDR2 as SNEGSKA (reference sequence). The CDR3 spells CSAIMDREAFF. Written as DNA, the CDR3 is TGCAGTGCTATCATGGACAGGGAAGCTTTCTTT.

This clone was recorded once. This chain joins TRBV4-2 and TRBJ1-1, with a tentative D call TRBD1 (6 bases). The CDR3 is 15 amino acids. Germline lookup yields CDR1 LGHNA and CDR2 YNFKEQ. V lost 0 bases and J lost 1, with 9 bases in between. The CDR3 coding sequence is TGTGCCAGCAGCCAAGACGAGGGGGGGAACACTGAAGCTTTCTTT. It is translated as CASSQDEGGNTEAFF.

This chain connects TRBV30 to TRBJ2-2; 14 bases match TRBD2. V was pared by 4 bases and J by 7 bases, with 5 bases of the junction left unmatched. The length of the CDR3 is 15 residues. In germline, CDR1 is GTSNPN, CDR2 SVGIG (reference sequence). CDR3 in DNA: TGTGCCTGGACCAAGACTAGCGGGGGGGTCGGGGAGCTGTTTTTT. As protein: CAWTKTSGGVGELFF.

V gene TRBV5-1 combines with J gene TRBJ2-1; D ambiguous. Germline V gives CDR1 SGHRS, CDR2 YFSETQ. This CDR3 is built from 16 residues. Trimming shortened V by 3 bases and J by 1 base, and 14 bases separated the two germline ends. DNA for the CDR3: TGCGCCAGCAGCTATCTGGAAGCTAAATCCTACAATGAGCAGTTCTTC. Its protein is CASSYLEAKSYNEQFF.

The rearrangement links TRBV2 to TRBJ1-5; D unresolved. V was clipped by 6 bases and J by 1 base, with 10 bases between them. Germline loops: CDR1 SNHLY, CDR2 FYNNEI. The CDR3 contains 14 residues. CDR3 residues: CASSPPGSNQPQHF. The CDR3 DNA is TGTGCCAGCAGCCCACCGGGGAGCAATCAGCCCCAGCATTTT.

This clone has only one observation. The CDR3 protein is CASSLVEETQYF. The CDR3 DNA is TGTGCCAGCAGCTTAGTTGAAGAGACCCAGTACTTC. The chain recombines TRBV7-2 with TRBJ2-5; D unclear. V was shortened by 1 base and J by 3 bases, with 3 bases between the two germline ends. Germline values: CDR1 SGHTA, CDR2 FQGNSA. The CDR3 loop spans 12 amino acids.